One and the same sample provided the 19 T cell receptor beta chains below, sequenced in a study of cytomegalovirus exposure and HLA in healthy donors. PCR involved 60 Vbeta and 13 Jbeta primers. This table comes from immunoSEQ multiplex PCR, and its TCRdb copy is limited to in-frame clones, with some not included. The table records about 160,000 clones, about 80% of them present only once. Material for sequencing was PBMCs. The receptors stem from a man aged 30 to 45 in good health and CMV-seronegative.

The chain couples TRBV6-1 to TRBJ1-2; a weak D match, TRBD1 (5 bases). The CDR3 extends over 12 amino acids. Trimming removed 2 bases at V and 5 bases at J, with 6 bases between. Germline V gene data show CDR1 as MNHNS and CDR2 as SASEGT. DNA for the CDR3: TGTGCCAGCAGTGAATCAGGGTATGGCTACACCTTC. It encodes CASSESGYGYTF.

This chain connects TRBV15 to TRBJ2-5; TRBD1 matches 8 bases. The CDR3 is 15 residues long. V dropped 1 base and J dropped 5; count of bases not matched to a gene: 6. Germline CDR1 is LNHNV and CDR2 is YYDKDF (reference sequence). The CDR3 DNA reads TGTGCCACCAGCAGAGTCACAGGGGGTGAGGAGACCCAGTACTTC. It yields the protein CATSRVTGGEETQYF.

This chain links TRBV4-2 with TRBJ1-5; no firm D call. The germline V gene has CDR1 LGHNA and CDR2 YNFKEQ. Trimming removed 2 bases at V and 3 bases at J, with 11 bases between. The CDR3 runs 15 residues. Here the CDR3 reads CASSQSPGDNQPQHF. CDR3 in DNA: TGTGCCAGCAGCCAATCGCCGGGAGACAATCAGCCCCAGCATTTT.

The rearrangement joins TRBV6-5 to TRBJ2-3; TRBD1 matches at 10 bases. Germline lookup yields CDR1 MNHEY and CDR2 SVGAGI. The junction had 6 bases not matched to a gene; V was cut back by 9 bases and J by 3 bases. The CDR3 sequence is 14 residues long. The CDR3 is CASAGDRGTDTQYF. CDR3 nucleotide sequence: TGTGCCAGTGCCGGGGACAGGGGAACAGATACGCAGTATTTT.

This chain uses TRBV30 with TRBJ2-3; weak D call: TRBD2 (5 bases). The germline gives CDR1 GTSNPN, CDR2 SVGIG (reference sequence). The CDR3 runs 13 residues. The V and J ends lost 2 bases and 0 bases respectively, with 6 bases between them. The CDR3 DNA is TGTGCCTGGAGTCGGGGAAGCACAGATACGCAGTATTTT. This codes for CAWSRGSTDTQYF.

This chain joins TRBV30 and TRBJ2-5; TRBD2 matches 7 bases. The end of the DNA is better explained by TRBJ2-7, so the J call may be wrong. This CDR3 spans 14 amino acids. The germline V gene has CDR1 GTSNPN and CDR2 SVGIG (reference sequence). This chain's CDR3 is CAWSVRGSSYEQYF. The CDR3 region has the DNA TGTGCCTGGAGTGTACGCGGGAGCTCCTACGAGCAGTACTTC.

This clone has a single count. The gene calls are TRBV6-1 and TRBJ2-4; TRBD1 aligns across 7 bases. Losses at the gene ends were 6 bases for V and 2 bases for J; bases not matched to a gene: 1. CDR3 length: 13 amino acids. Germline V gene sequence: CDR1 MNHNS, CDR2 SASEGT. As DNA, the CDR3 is TGTGCCAGCAGGGACAGGACCAAAAACATTCAGTACTTC. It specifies CASRDRTKNIQYF.

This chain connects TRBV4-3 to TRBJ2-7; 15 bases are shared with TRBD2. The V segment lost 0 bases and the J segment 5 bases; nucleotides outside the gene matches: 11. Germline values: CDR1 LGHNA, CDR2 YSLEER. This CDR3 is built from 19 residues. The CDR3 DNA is TGCGCCAGCAGCCAAGAAGGCGGGAGGACTAGCGGGAGGGCCCACGAGCAGTACTTC. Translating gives CASSQEGGRTSGRAHEQYF.

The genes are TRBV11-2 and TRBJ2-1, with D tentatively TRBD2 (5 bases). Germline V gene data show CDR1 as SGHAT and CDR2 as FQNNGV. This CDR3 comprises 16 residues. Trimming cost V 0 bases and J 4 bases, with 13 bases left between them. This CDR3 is CASSLEAVGIYNEQFF. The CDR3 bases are TGTGCCAGCAGCTTAGAAGCGGTGGGCATTTACAATGAGCAGTTCTTC.

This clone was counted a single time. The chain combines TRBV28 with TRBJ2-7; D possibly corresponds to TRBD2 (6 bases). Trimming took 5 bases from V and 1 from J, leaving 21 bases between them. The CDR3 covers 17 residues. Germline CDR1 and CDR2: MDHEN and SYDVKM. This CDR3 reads CASSPPRSGSDSYEQYF. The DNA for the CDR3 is TGTGCCAGCAGTCCACCCCGTAGCGGTTCTGATTCCTACGAGCAGTACTTC.

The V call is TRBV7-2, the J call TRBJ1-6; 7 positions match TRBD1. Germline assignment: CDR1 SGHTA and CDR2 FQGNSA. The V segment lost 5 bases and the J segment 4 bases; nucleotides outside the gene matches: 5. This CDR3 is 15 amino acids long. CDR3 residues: CASSTGTAYNSPLHF. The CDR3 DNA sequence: TGTGCCAGCAGCACCGGGACAGCTTATAATTCACCCCTCCACTTT. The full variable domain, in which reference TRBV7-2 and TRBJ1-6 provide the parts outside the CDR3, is GAGVSQSPSNKVTEKGKDVELRCDPISGHTALYWYRQSLGQGLEFLIYFQGNSAPDKSGLPSDRFSAERTGGSVSTLTIQRTQQEDSAVYLCASSTGTAYNSPLHFGNGTRLTVT.

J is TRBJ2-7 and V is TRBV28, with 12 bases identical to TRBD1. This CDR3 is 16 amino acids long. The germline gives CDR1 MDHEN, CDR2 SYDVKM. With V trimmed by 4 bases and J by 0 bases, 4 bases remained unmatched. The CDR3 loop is CASSSTGQGASYEQYF. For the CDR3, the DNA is TGTGCCAGCAGTTCTACGGGACAGGGGGCCTCCTACGAGCAGTACTTC.

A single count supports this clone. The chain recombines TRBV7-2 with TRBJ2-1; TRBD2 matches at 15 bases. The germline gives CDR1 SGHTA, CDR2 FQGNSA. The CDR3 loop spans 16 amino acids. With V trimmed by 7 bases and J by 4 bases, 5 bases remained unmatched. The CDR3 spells CASTLGTSGRYNEQFF. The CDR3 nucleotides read TGTGCCAGCACCCTCGGGACTAGCGGGAGGTACAATGAGCAGTTCTTC.

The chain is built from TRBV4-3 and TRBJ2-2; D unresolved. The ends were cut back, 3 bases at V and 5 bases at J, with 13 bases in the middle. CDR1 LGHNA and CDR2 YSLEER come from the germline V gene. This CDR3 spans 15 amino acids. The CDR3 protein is CASSQTLRGTGELFF. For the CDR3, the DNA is TGCGCCAGCAGCCAGACCCTCCGAGGAACCGGGGAGCTGTTTTTT.

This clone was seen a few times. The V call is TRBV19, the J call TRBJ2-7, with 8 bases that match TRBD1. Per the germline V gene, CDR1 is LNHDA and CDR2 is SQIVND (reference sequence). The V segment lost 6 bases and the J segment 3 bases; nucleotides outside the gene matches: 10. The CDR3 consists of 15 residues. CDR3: CASSTGTGFYYEQYF. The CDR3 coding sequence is TGTGCCAGTAGCACCGGGACAGGTTTTTACTACGAGCAGTACTTC.

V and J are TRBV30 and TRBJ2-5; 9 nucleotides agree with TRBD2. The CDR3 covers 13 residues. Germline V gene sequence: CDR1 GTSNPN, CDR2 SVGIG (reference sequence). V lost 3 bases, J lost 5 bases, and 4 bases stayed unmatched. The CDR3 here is CAWRGTSWETQYF. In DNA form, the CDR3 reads TGTGCCTGGAGGGGGACTAGCTGGGAGACCCAGTACTTC.

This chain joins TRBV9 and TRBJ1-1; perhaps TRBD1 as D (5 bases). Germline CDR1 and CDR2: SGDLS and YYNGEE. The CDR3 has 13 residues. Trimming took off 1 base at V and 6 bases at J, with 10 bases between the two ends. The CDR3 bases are TGTGCCAGCAGCGTAAGGGGAGGGGCTGAAGCTTTCTTT. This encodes CASSVRGGAEAFF. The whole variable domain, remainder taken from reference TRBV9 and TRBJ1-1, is DSGVTQTPKHLITATGQRVTLRCSPRSGDLSVYWYQQSLDQGLQFLIQYYNGEERAKGNILERFSAQQFPDLHSELNLSSLELGDSALYFCASSVRGGAEAFFGQGTRLTVV.

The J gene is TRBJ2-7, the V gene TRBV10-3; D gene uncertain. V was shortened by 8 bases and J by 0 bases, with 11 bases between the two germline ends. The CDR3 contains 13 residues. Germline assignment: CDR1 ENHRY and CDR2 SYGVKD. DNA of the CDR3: TGTGCCATCGCGAACAGTAGCTCCTACGAGCAGTACTTC. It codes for CAIANSSSYEQYF.

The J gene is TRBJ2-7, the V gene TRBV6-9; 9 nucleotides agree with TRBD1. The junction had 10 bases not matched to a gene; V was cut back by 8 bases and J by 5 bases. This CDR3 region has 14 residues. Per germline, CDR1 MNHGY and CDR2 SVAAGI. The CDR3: CASAPGTGRHEQYF. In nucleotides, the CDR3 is TGTGCCAGCGCTCCCGGGACAGGGCGCCACGAGCAGTACTTC.